This T cell receptor beta chain was found in a study of shared clonotypes between healthy human individuals. Looking at the study overall: Sampling drew on donors who were a couple of women and a few men aged 18 to 49.

The test was conducted at deep level. Authors' processing steps: Because ImmunoSEQ provided only junction sequences with no quality scores, the filtering differed. The method was immunoSEQ multiplex PCR; TCRdb's version includes in-frame clones alone and lacks a portion of them. That table is the source of V, J and clone size, and D and trimming were worked out from the DNA. The sample records about 490,000 clones, about three quarters being singletons. The CDR3 extends over 14 amino acids. In germline, CDR1 is SGDLS, CDR2 YYNGEE. Trimming stripped 2 bases from V and 6 bases from J, with 12 bases between.

The source is a woman aged 40 to 55 in good health. Some clones in this sample may be carry-over from other donors' samples. This rearrangement joins TRBV9 to TRBJ1-5; D perhaps matches TRBD1 (6 bases). The sequenced sample consisted of PBMCs. The CDR3 coding sequence is TGTGCCAGCAGCGTTGGGGTAGGGGGTCAGCCCCAGCATTTT. This codes for CASSVGVGGQPQHF.